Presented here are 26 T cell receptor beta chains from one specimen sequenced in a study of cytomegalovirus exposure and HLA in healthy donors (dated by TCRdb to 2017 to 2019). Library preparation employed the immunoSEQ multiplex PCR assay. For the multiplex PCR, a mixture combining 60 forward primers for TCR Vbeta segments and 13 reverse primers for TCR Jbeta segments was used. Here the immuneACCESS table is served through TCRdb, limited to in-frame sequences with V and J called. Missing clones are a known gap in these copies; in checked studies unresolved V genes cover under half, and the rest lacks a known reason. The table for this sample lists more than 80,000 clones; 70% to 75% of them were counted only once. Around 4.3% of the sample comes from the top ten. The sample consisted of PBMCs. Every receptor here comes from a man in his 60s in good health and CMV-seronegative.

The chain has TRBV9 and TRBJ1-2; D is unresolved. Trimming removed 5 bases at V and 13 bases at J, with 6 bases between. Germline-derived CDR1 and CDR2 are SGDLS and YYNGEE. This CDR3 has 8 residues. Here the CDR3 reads CASRSVTF. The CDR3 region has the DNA TGTGCCAGCAGGTCGGTCACCTTC. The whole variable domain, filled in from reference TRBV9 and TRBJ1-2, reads DSGVTQTPKHLITATGQRVTLRCSPRSGDLSVYWYQQSLDQGLQFLIQYYNGEERAKGNILERFSAQQFPDLHSELNLSSLELGDSALYFCASRSVTFGSGTRLTVV.

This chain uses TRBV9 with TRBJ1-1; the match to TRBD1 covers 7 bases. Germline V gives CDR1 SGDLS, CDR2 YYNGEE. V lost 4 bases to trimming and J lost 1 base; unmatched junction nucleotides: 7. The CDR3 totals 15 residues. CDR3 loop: CASSPEGGRNTEAFF. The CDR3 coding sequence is TGTGCCAGCAGCCCAGAAGGGGGCCGGAACACTGAAGCTTTCTTT.

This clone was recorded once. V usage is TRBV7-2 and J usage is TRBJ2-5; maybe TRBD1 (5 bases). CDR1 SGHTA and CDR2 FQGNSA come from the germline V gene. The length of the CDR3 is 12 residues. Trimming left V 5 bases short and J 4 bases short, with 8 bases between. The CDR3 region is CASSTRGETQYF. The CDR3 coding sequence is TGTGCCAGCAGCACAAGGGGAGAGACCCAGTACTTC.

CDR3 sequence: CASSQENLGGKETQYF. DNA for the CDR3: TGCGCCAGCAGCCAAGAAAATCTAGGGGGCAAGGAGACCCAGTACTTC. This sequence joins TRBV4-1 and TRBJ2-5; 7 bases agree with TRBD1. This CDR3 contains 16 residues. Germline V gene lookup returns CDR1 MGHRA and CDR2 YSYEKL. V lost 0 bases and J lost 5; bases outside the gene matches: 9.

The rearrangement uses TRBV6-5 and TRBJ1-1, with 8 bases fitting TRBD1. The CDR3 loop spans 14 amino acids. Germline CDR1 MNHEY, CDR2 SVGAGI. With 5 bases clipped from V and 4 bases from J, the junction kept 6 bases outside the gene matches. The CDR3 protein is CASSTGGGGTEAFF. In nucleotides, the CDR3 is TGTGCCAGCAGTACAGGGGGAGGGGGCACTGAAGCTTTCTTT.

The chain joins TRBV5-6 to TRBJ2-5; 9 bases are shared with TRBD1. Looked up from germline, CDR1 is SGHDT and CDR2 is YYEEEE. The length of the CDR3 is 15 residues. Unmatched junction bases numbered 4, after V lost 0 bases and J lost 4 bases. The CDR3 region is CASSLDRGRLETQYF. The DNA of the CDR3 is TGTGCCAGCAGCTTGGACAGGGGGCGCTTAGAGACCCAGTACTTC.

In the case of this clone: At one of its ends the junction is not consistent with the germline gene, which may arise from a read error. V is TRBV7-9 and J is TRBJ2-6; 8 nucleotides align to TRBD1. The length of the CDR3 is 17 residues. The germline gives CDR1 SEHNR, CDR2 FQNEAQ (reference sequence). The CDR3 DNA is TGTTCCAGCAGCCAAATAGACAGGGGTTGGGGGGCCAACGTCCTGACTTTC. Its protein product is CSSSQIDRGWGANVLTF.

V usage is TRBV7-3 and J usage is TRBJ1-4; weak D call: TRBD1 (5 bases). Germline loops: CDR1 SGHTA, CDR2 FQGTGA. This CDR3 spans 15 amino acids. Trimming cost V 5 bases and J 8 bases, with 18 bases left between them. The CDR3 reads CASSLTGGSGEKLFF. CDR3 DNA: TGTGCCAGCAGCCTGACCGGGGGATCGGGCGAAAAACTGTTTTTT. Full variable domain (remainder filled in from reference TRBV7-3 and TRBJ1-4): GAGVSQTPSNKVTEKGKYVELRCDPISGHTALYWYRQSLGQGPEFLIYFQGTGAADDSGLPNDRFFAVRPEGSVSTLKIQRTERGDSAVYLCASSLTGGSGEKLFFGSGTQLSVL.

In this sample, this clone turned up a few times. For the CDR3, the DNA is TGTGCCAGCTGGGGCGGGGACCCCCCGCCGGATACGCAGTATTTT. Translating gives CASWGGDPPPDTQYF. The V and J genes are TRBV18 and TRBJ2-3, with D perhaps TRBD2 (6 bases). Trimming shortened V by 7 bases and J by 6 bases, and 20 bases separated the two germline ends. The CDR3 length is 15 residues. Germline V gives CDR1 KGHSH, CDR2 LQKENI.

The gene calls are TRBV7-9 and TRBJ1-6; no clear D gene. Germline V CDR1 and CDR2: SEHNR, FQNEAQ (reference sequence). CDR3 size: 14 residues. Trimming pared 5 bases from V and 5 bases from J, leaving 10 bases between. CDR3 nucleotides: TGTGCCAGCAGCGAAAGGACTAATAATTCACCCCTCCACTTT. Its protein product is CASSERTNNSPLHF.

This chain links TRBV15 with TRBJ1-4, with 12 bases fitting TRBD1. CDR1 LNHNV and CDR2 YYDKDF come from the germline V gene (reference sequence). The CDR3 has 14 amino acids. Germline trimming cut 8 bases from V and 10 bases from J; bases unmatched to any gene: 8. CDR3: CATQPGQGAGKLFF. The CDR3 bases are TGTGCCACCCAACCGGGACAGGGGGCTGGAAAACTGTTTTTT.

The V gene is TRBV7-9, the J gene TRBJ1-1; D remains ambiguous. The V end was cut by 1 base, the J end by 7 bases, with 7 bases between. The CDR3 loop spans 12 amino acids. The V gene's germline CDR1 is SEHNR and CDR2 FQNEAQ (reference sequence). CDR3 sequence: CASSLVPNEAFF. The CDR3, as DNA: TGTGCCAGCAGCTTAGTCCCAAATGAAGCTTTCTTT. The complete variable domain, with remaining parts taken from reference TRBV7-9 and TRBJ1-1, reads DTGVSQNPRHKITKRGQNVTFRCDPISEHNRLYWYRQTLGQGPEFLTYFQNEAQLEKSRLLSDRFSAERPKGSFSTLEIQRTEQGDSAMYLCASSLVPNEAFFGQGTRLTVV.

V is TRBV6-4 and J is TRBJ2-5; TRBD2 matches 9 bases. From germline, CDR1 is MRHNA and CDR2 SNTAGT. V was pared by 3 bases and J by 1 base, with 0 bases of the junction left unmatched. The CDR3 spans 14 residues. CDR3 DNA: TGTGCCAGCAGTGAGCGGGGGGGCCAAGAGACCCAGTACTTC. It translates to CASSERGGQETQYF.

This chain's CDR3 is CAWRGDTSNQPQHF. The CDR3 DNA reads TGTGCCTGGAGAGGGGACACCAGCAATCAGCCCCAGCATTTT. This sequence joins TRBV30 and TRBJ1-5; D is perhaps TRBD1 (6 bases). The CDR3 covers 14 residues. Trimming cost V 3 bases and J 1 base, with 10 bases left between them. Germline CDR1 and CDR2: GTSNPN and SVGIG (reference sequence).

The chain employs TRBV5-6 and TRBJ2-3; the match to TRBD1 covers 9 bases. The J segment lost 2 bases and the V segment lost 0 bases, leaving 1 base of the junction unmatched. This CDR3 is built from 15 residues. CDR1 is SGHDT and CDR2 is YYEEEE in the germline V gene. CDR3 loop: CASSLGQGVTDTQYF. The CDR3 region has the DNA TGTGCCAGCAGCTTGGGACAGGGGGTCACAGATACGCAGTATTTT. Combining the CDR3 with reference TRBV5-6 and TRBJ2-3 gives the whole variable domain DAGVTQSPTHLIKTRGQQVTLRCSPKSGHDTVSWYQQALGQGPQFIFQYYEEEERQRGNFPDRFSGHQFPNYSSELNVNALLLGDSALYLCASSLGQGVTDTQYFGPGTRLTVL.

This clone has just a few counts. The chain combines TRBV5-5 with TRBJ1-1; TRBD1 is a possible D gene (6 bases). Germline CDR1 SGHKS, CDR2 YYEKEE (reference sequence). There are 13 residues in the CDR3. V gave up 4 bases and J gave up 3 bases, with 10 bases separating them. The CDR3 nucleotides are TGTGCCAGCAGCCCCCGGACAGACACTGAAGCTTTCTTT. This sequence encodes CASSPRTDTEAFF.

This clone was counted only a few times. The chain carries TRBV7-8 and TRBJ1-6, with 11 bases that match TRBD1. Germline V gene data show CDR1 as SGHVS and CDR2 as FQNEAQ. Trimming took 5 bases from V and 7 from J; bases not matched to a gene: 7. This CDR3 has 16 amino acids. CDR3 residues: CASSPMDRGQNSPLHF. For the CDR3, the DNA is TGTGCCAGCAGCCCCATGGACAGGGGGCAGAATTCACCCCTCCACTTT.

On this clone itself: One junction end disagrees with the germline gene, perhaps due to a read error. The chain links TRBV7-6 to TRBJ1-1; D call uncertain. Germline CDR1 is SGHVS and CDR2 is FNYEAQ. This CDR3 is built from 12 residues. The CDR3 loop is CASSRPNSEAFF. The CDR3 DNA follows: TGTGCCAGCAGCCGACCCAACAGTGAAGCTTTCTTT.

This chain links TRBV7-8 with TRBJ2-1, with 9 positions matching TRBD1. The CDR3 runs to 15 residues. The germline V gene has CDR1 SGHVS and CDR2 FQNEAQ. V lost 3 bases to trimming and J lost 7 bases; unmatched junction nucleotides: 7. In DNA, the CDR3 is TGTGCCAGCAGCTTCACCGGGACAGGGTCAAATGAGCAGTTCTTC. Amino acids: CASSFTGTGSNEQFF.

The CDR3 DNA follows: TGTGCCAGCATAGGGGGGGCGAGCACAGATACGCAGTATTTT. Translation: CASIGGASTDTQYF. V gene TRBV6-6 combines with J gene TRBJ2-3; tentatively, D is TRBD2 (7 bases). This CDR3 has 14 amino acids. Germline CDR1 reads MNHNY; CDR2 reads SVGAGI (reference sequence). Trimming pared 7 bases from V and 0 bases from J, leaving 11 bases between.

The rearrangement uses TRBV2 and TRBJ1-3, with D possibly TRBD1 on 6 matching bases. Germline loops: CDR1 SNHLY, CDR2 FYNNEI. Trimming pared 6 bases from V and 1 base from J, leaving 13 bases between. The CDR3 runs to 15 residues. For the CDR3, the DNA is TGTGCCAGCAGCTCGACAGGAAGGTCTGGAAACACCATATATTTT. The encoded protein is CASSSTGRSGNTIYF.

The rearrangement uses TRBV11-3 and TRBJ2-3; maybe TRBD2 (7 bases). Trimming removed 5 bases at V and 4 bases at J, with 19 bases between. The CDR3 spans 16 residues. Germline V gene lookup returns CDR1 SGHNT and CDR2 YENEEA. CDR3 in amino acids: CASSPHGAGAADTQYF. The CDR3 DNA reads TGTGCCAGCAGCCCGCACGGCGCGGGGGCCGCAGATACGCAGTATTTT.

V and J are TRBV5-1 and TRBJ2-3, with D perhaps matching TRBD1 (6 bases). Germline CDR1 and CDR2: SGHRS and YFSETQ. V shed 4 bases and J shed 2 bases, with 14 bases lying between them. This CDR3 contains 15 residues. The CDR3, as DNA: TGCGCCAGCAGCCCTTCTCAGGGGCTCACAGATACGCAGTATTTT. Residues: CASSPSQGLTDTQYF.

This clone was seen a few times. CDR3 protein: CASSLERQNQPQHF. In nucleotides, the CDR3 is TGTGCCAGCAGCTTAGAGAGACAGAATCAGCCCCAGCATTTT. V and J are TRBV7-8 and TRBJ1-5; D perhaps matches TRBD1 (5 bases). The V gene lost 1 base and the J gene lost 4 bases, with 8 bases spanning the gap. Germline V gene data show CDR1 as SGHVS and CDR2 as FQNEAQ. The CDR3 loop spans 14 amino acids.

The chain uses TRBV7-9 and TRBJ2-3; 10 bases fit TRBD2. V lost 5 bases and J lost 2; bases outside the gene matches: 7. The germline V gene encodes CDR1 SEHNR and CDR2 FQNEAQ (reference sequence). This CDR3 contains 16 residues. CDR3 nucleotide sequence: TGTGCCAGCAGCCAATCTAGCGGGGGTGACACAGATACGCAGTATTTT. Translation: CASSQSSGGDTDTQYF.

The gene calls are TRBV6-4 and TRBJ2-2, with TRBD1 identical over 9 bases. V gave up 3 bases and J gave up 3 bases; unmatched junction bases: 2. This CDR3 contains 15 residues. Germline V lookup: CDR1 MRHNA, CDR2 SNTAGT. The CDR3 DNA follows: TGTGCCAGCAGTGAAGGGGACAGGGACACCGGGGAGCTGTTTTTT. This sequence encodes CASSEGDRDTGELFF.